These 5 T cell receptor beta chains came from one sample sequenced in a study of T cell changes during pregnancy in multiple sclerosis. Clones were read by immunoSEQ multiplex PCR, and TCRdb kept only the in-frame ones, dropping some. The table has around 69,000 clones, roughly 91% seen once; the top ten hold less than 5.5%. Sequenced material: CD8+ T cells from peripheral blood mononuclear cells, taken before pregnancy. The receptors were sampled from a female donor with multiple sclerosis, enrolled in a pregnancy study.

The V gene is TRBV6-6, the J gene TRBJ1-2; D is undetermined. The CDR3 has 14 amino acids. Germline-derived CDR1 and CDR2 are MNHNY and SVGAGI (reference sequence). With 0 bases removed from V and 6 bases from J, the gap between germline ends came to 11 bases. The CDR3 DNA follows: TGTGCCAGCAGTTACTCTGGCGGTGTGGATGGCTACACCTTC. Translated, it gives CASSYSGGVDGYTF.

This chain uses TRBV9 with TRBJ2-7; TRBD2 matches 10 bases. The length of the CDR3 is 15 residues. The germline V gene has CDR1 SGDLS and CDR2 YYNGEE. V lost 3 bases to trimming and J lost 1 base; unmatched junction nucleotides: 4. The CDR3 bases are TGTGCCAGCAGCGCCCAAGCGGGGGGGTCCTACGAGCAGTACTTC. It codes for CASSAQAGGSYEQYF.

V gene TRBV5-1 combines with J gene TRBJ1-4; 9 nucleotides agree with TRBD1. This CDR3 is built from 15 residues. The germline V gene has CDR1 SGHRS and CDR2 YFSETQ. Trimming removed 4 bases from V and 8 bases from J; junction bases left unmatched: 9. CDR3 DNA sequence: TGCGCCAGCAGCACGGGACAGGGAGGGGTAGAAAAACTGTTTTTT. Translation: CASSTGQGGVEKLFF.

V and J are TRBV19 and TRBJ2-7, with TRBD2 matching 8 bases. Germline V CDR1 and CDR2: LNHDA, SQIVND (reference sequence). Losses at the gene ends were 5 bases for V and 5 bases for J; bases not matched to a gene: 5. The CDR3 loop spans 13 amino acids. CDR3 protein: CASSLRGLDEQYF. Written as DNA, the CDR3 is TGTGCCAGTAGTCTCCGGGGACTAGACGAGCAGTACTTC. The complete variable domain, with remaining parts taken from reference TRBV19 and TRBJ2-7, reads DGGITQSPKYLFRKEGQNVTLSCEQNLNHDAMYWYRQDPGQGLRLIYYSQIVNDFQKGDIAEGYSVSREKKESFPLTVTSAQKNPTAFYLCASSLRGLDEQYFGPGTRLTVT.

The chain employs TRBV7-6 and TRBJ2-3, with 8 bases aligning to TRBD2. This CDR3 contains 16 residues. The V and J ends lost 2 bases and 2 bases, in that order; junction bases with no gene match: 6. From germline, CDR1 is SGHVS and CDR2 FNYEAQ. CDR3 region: CASSLLTGGSTDTQYF. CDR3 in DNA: TGTGCCAGCAGCTTACTTACGGGGGGGTCCACAGATACGCAGTATTTT. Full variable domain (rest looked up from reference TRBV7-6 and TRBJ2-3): GAGVSQSPRYKVTKRGQDVALRCDPISGHVSLYWYRQALGQGPEFLTYFNYEAQQDKSGLPNDRFSAERPEGSISTLTIQRTEQRDSAMYRCASSLLTGGSTDTQYFGPGTRLTVL.